Listed below are T cell receptor beta chains from one sample, sequenced in a study of blood T cell repertoires in COVID-19. TCRdb's table, derived via immunoSEQ multiplex PCR, lists solely in-frame clones and lacks some. This table has 55,000 or so clones, around 83% appearing once. Input material: peripheral blood. These receptors came from a human donor in a cohort sampled during active or convalescent COVID-19. CDR3s include the opening cysteine and the closing phenylalanine or tryptophan. A D gene is named only where the DNA matches it firmly. For some rows the clone size is stated as once, few or many, or as a class when expanded; others skip it.

j_gene,abundance,d_gene,v_gene,CDR3aa,CDR3nt
TRBJ1-6,.,.,TRBV6-2/TRBV6-3,CASSHAEGNSPLHF,TGTGCCAGCAGCCACGCGGAGGGTAATTCACCCCTCCACTTT
TRBJ2-5,.,TRBD2,TRBV5-1,CASSLSGGSQETQYF,TGCGCCAGCAGCCTTAGCGGGGGGTCACAAGAGACCCAGTACTTC
TRBJ1-2,.,.,TRBV11-2,CASSLLSTVRYGYTF,TGTGCCAGCAGCTTATTATCAACAGTCCGTTATGGCTACACCTTC
TRBJ1-1,.,TRBD1,TRBV7-9,CASSSQGGNTEAFF,TGTGCCAGCAGCTCCCAGGGGGGGAACACTGAAGCTTTCTTT
TRBJ2-2,.,.,TRBV7-2,CASSLVGDTGRELFF,TGTGCCAGCAGCTTAGTAGGGGACACCGGGCGGGAGCTGTTTTTT
TRBJ2-3,.,TRBD1,TRBV13,CASSLGGGARDTQYF,TGTGCCAGCAGCTTAGGAGGGGGCGCACGAGATACGCAGTATTTT
TRBJ2-7,.,TRBD1,TRBV10-3,CAISVGQGSYEQYF,TGTGCCATCAGTGTGGGACAGGGGTCCTACGAGCAGTACTTC
TRBJ2-1,.,.,TRBV5-1,CASSLVGGYNEQFF,TGCGCCAGCAGCTTGGTAGGGGGCTACAATGAGCAGTTCTTC
TRBJ1-1,.,.,TRBV5-1,CATEPGLPRGAFF,TGCGCCACTGAGCCGGGACTCCCTCGGGGAGCTTTCTTT
TRBJ2-1,.,.,TRBV6-6,CAILSGVISYNEQFF,TGTGCCATCCTTTCCGGGGTTATCTCCTACAATGAGCAGTTCTTC
TRBJ1-1,.,.,TRBV29-1,CSAPARGTEAFF,TGCAGCGCCCCAGCCAGGGGAACTGAAGCTTTCTTT
TRBJ2-7,.,.,TRBV28,CASSKGPPFGSYEQYF,TGTGCCAGCAGTAAGGGGCCGCCCTTCGGTAGCTACGAGCAGTACTTT
TRBJ2-3,.,TRBD2,TRBV5-1,CASSFTLAGLSDTQYF,TGCGCCAGCAGCTTTACGCTAGCGGGCTTGTCAGATACGCAGTATTTT
TRBJ1-2,few,.,TRBV24-1,CATSDTGNNYGYTF,TGTGCCACCAGTGATACCGGGAACAACTATGGCTACACCTTC
TRBJ2-3,.,TRBD2,TRBV5-4,CASSLVSSGGALDTQYF,TGTGCCAGCAGCTTGGTCTCTAGCGGGGGGGCCTTAGATACGCAGTATTTT
TRBJ1-2,.,.,TRBV14,CASSQMRGNYGYTF,TGTGCCAGCAGCCAGATGCGGGGGAACTATGGCTACACCTTC
TRBJ1-6,.,.,TRBV9,CASSVGTAYNSPLHF,TGTGCCAGCAGCGTAGGCACAGCTTATAATTCACCCCTCCACTTT
TRBJ2-1,.,.,TRBV3-1/TRBV3-2,CASSQAGNEQFF,TGTGCCAGCAGCCAGGCCGGGAATGAGCAGTTCTTC
TRBJ2-2,.,TRBD1,TRBV18,CASSHRGANTGELFF,TGTGCCAGCTCACACAGGGGGGCGAACACCGGGGAGCTGTTTTTT
TRBJ1-5,.,TRBD1,TRBV19,CASYTDRDLYSNQPQHF,TGTGCCAGTTACACGGACAGGGATCTTTATAGCAATCAGCCCCAGCATTTT
TRBJ2-2,.,.,TRBV10-3,CASAGLIGFGTGELFF,TGTGCCAGCGCGGGTTTAATAGGGTTCGGCACCGGGGAGCTGTTTTTT
TRBJ2-1,.,TRBD2,TRBV7-8,CASSRPRGAASNEQFF,TGTGCCAGCAGCAGACCGCGGGGGGCTGCCTCTAATGAGCAGTTCTTC
TRBJ1-2,.,.,TRBV4-3,CASSQALTANYGYTF,TGCGCCAGCAGCCAAGCGCTGACTGCTAACTATGGCTACACCTTC
TRBJ1-2,.,TRBD1,TRBV2,CASTERRQGNIYGYTF,TGTGCCAGCACCGAGCGCCGACAGGGGAATATCTATGGCTACACCTTC
TRBJ1-4,.,.,TRBV2,CASGVGGASEKLFF,TGTGCCAGTGGGGTAGGGGGGGCCTCGGAAAAACTGTTTTTT
TRBJ1-1,few,.,TRBV27,CASRRGGAEAFF,TGTGCCAGCAGAAGGGGAGGGGCCGAAGCTTTCTTT
TRBJ1-5,.,TRBD1,TRBV6-5,CASRGGQHSNQPQHF,TGTGCCAGCAGGGGGGGACAGCATAGCAATCAGCCCCAGCATTTT